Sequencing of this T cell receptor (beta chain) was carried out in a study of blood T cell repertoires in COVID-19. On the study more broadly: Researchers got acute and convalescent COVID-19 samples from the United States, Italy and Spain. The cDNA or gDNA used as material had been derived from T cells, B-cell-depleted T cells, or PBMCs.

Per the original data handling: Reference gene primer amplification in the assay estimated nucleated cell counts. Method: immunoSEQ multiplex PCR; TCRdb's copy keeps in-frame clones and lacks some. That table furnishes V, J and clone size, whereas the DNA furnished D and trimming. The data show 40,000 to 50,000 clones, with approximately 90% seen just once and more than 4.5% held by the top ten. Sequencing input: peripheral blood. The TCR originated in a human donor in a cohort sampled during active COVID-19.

The CDR3 spells CASAIKGDILNTEAFF. The CDR3 DNA is TGTGCCAGCGCTATCAAGGGGGATATACTGAACACTGAAGCTTTCTTT. The rearrangement links TRBV5-5 to TRBJ1-1, with D perhaps TRBD1 (6 bases). This CDR3 contains 16 residues. The germline V gene has CDR1 SGHKS and CDR2 YYEKEE (reference sequence). V lost 7 bases, J lost 0 bases, and 19 bases lay in between. The whole variable domain, remainder taken from reference TRBV5-5 and TRBJ1-1, is DAGVTQSPTHLIKTRGQQVTLRCSPISGHKSVSWYQQVLGQGPQFIFQYYEKEERGRGNFPDRFSARQFPNYSSELNVNALLLGDSALYLCASAIKGDILNTEAFFGQGTRLTVV.